These 8 T cell receptor beta chains share one sample of origin, sequenced in a study of cytomegalovirus exposure and HLA in healthy donors. Here immunoSEQ multiplex PCR was the method, and the copy in TCRdb shows in-frame clones only, minus some. The data hold just under 75,000 clones, with roughly 94% observed a single time. Sequencing was carried out using PBMCs. All receptors derive from a woman under 30 in good health and CMV-seropositive.

The chain has TRBV9 and TRBJ2-1, with 9 bases fitting TRBD2. This CDR3 comprises 15 residues. V shed 4 bases, J shed 3 bases, and the junction held 5 bases outside the gene matches. Per germline, CDR1 SGDLS and CDR2 YYNGEE. The CDR3 reads CASSLMTSGYNEQFF. The CDR3 DNA is TGTGCCAGCAGCCTTATGACTAGCGGCTACAATGAGCAGTTCTTC.

V usage is TRBV7-2 and J usage is TRBJ2-1; 13 bases are shared with TRBD2. From germline, CDR1 is SGHTA and CDR2 FQGNSA. After removal of 3 bases from V and 9 bases from J, the junction contained 8 bases not matched to a gene. The length of the CDR3 is 16 residues. CDR3 nucleotides: TGTGCCAGCAGCTTTATAACTAGCGGGGGGGCCGGTGAGCAGTTCTTC. This codes for CASSFITSGGAGEQFF.

The chain is built from TRBV29-1 and TRBJ2-1; 14 positions agree with TRBD2. The length of the CDR3 is 16 residues. The J segment lost 8 bases and the V segment lost 7 bases, leaving 13 bases of the junction unmatched. CDR1 and CDR2 (germline): SQVTM, ANQGSEA. CDR3 in DNA: TGCAGCGCCAAGCTGGGACTAGCGGGAGACACCCATGAGCAGTTCTTC. This gives the protein CSAKLGLAGDTHEQFF.

The chain joins TRBV11-2 to TRBJ2-7, with 8 bases identical to TRBD2. The germline V gene has CDR1 SGHAT and CDR2 FQNNGV. This CDR3 contains 18 residues. J was trimmed by 7 bases and V by 3 bases; bases with no gene match: 20. CDR3 bases: TGTGCCAGCAGCTTTATCCCCGGTCGTAGCGGGACTACTATTGAGCAGTACTTC. The encoded protein is CASSFIPGRSGTTIEQYF. Supplemented by reference TRBV11-2 and TRBJ2-7, the full variable domain reads EAGVAQSPRYKIIEKRQSVAFWCNPISGHATLYWYQQILGQGPKLLIQFQNNGVVDDSQLPKDRFSAERLKGVDSTLKIQPAKLEDSAVYLCASSFIPGRSGTTIEQYFGPGTRLTVT.

The gene calls are TRBV5-4 and TRBJ2-3; 10 bases are a match to TRBD2. Germline CDR1 SGHNT, CDR2 YYREEE (reference sequence). This CDR3 comprises 16 residues. The trim removed 2 bases at V and 1 base at J, leaving 4 bases unmatched. DNA for the CDR3: TGTGCCAGCAGCTTTGGCGGGACTAGCGGCACAGATACGCAGTATTTT. This sequence encodes CASSFGGTSGTDTQYF.

The CDR3 nucleotides are TGTGCCAGTAGCCGACAGGGGGAGACGCAGTATTTT. It codes for CASSRQGETQYF. The chain has TRBV19 and TRBJ2-3; TRBD1 agrees at 9 bases. Germline loops: CDR1 LNHDA, CDR2 SQIVND (reference sequence). The CDR3 is 12 residues long. J gave up 9 bases and V 6 bases, and 4 bases lay outside the gene matches.

The J gene is TRBJ2-6, the V gene TRBV27; TRBD1 agrees at 9 bases. Germline trimming cut 6 bases from V and 0 bases from J; bases unmatched to any gene: 6. The CDR3 consists of 17 residues. From germline, CDR1 is MNHEY and CDR2 SMNVEV (reference sequence). As DNA, the CDR3 is TGTGCCAGCAGGCCGGGACAGGGTCGCTCTGGGGCCAACGTCCTGACTTTC. This gives the protein CASRPGQGRSGANVLTF. Filled out from reference TRBV27 and TRBJ2-6, the complete variable domain reads EAQVTQNPRYLITVTGKKLTVTCSQNMNHEYMSWYRQDPGLGLRQIYYSMNVEVTDKGDVPEGYKVSRKEKRNFPLILESPSPNQTSLYFCASRPGQGRSGANVLTFGAGSRLTVL.

The gene calls are TRBV4-3 and TRBJ2-7, with 8 bases fitting TRBD1. V was pared by 3 bases and J by 2 bases, with 6 bases of the junction left unmatched. Germline CDR1 is LGHNA and CDR2 is YSLEER. The CDR3 runs 15 residues. CDR3 sequence reads: CASSQGTGGTYEQYF. The CDR3 nucleotides are TGCGCCAGCAGCCAGGGGACAGGCGGAACCTACGAGCAGTACTTC.